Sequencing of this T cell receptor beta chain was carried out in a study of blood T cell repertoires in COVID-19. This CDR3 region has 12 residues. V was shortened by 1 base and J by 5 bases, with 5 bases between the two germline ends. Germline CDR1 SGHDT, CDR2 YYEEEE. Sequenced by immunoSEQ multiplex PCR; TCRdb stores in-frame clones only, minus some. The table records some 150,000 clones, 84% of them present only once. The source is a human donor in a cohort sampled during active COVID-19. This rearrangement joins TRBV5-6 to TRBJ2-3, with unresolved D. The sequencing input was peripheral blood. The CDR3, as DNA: TGTGCCAGCAGCTTGCCAGGAGATACGCAGTATTTT. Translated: CASSLPGDTQYF. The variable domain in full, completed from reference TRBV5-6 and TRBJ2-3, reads DAGVTQSPTHLIKTRGQQVTLRCSPKSGHDTVSWYQQALGQGPQFIFQYYEEEERQRGNFPDRFSGHQFPNYSSELNVNALLLGDSALYLCASSLPGDTQYFGPGTRLTVL.